The rows below give T cell receptor beta chains drawn from one sample of a study of CD8+ T cells in alopecia areata. Clones were sequenced by immunoSEQ multiplex PCR, and TCRdb holds only the in-frame ones, with some missing. This sample carries approximately 180,000 clones, 60% of them seen once, and the ten largest clones take 0.85% to 1.3%. Sequencing was performed on CD4+ T cells sorted from blood, taken at week 24, from a patient treated with tofacitinib. The receptors were gathered from a human donor with alopecia areata. Each CDR3 is given with its conserved first and last residue. D genes are given only for firm matches. The size entry is marked missing in some rows and otherwise reads once, few, many or a size class.

d_call j_call v_call clone_size cdr3_nt cdr3_aa
- TRBJ2-1 TRBV7-9 few TGTGCCAGCACCGCCTCCATTGGTTTGAGGGGGTCCTACAATGAGCAGTTCTTC CASTASIGLRGSYNEQFF
- TRBJ2-3 TRBV29-1 - TGCAGCGTTGGGAAAGGGGTCGGGAATACGCAGTATTTT CSVGKGVGNTQYF
TRBD1 TRBJ1-2 TRBV30 few TGTGCCCGACAGGGGTTACATGGCTACACCTTC CARQGLHGYTF
- TRBJ2-4 TRBV5-6 - TGTGCCAGCAGACCGGGACAAGCCAAAAACATTCAGTACTTC CASRPGQAKNIQYF
- TRBJ1-5 TRBV27 few TGTGCCAGCAGTTTCGCGGGGTTCAATCAGCCCCAGCATTTT CASSFAGFNQPQHF
- TRBJ1-1 TRBV2 - TGTGCCAGCAGTGAACACCCGGGGTCCACTGAAGCTTTCTTT CASSEHPGSTEAFF
- TRBJ2-2 TRBV4-3 - TGCGCCAGCAGCCAAGAAAGGGGCGGATTTTCCGGGGAGCTGTTTTTT CASSQERGGFSGELFF
- TRBJ1-3 TRBV18 - TGTGCCAGCTCAGGTACAGCCGGAAACACCATATATTTT CASSGTAGNTIYF
TRBD1 TRBJ2-1 TRBV10-3 - TGTGCCATCTCGGACAGGGCTAATGAGCAGTTCTTC CAISDRANEQFF
- TRBJ1-1 TRBV7-8 - TGTGCCAGCAGCTTCGGAGGGTGGAACACTGAAGCTTTCTTT CASSFGGWNTEAFF
- TRBJ1-2 TRBV29-1 - TGCAGCGTTGAAGATAATCCAGGAGCTAACTATGGCTACACCTTC CSVEDNPGANYGYTF
TRBD1 TRBJ2-3 TRBV6-5 - TGTGCCAGCAGGATACAGGGGGCTGGAGATACGCAGTATTTT CASRIQGAGDTQYF
- TRBJ1-6 TRBV7-9 - TGTGCCAGCAGCTCGACAGATTGGAATTCACCCCTCCACTTT CASSSTDWNSPLHF
- TRBJ2-5 TRBV30 - TGTGCCTGGAGTGGACAGGGAGGAGTTTCTCAGACCCAGTACTTC CAWSGQGGVSQTQYF
- TRBJ2-7 TRBV7-2 - TGTGCCAGCAGCTTAGGCCACAGGGTTCGGGCGTACGAGCAGTACTTC CASSLGHRVRAYEQYF
TRBD2 TRBJ2-1 TRBV14 few TGTGCCAGCAGCCCCACGGGAGGAAAGAGCTCCTACAATGAGCAGTTCTTC CASSPTGGKSSYNEQFF
- TRBJ1-1 TRBV28 - TGTGCCAGCAGTTACGGGGGGGTCGGAGCTTTCTTT CASSYGGVGAFF
- TRBJ2-3 TRBV30 - TGTGCCTGGAGTGTAGGGGCAGATCTCCCCAGGTATTTT CAWSVGADLPRYF
TRBD2 TRBJ2-3 TRBV5-1 - TGCGCCAGCAGCTTGGGGGGACTAGCAACAGATACGCAGTATTTT CASSLGGLATDTQYF
- TRBJ2-3 TRBV30 - TGTGCCTGGAGTGTATTTCCTCCTAGGGGCACAGATACGCAGTATTTT CAWSVFPPRGTDTQYF
- TRBJ1-1 TRBV29-1 - TGCAGCGTTTTAGAGGCAGCAATGAACACTGAAGCTTTCTTT CSVLEAAMNTEAFF
TRBD1 TRBJ2-4 TRBV9 - TGTGCCAGCAGCGTTCGGACAGGGGGCAGGGACATTCAGTACTTC CASSVRTGGRDIQYF
- TRBJ1-6 TRBV6-1 - TGTGCCAGCAGCGGGAGTTCACCCCTCCACTTT CASSGSSPLHF
- TRBJ1-2 TRBV30 - TGTGCCTGGAGCCCCTCCGGTTCGAGATATGGCTACACCTTC CAWSPSGSRYGYTF
- TRBJ1-2 TRBV29-1 - TGCAGCGTTGAAGATGGGGGCAGAAACTATGGCTACACCTTC CSVEDGGRNYGYTF
- TRBJ2-7 TRBV7-2 - TGTGCCAGCAGCTCGCCGTTGGGCGAGCAGTACTTC CASSSPLGEQYF
- TRBJ1-2 TRBV29-1 - TGCAGCGTGACGGCGTCTTGGGGCTACACCTTC CSVTASWGYTF
- TRBJ1-4 TRBV7-9 - TGTGCCAGCAGCCTTTCTCGGGGAACTAATGAAAAACTGTTTTTT CASSLSRGTNEKLFF
- TRBJ1-1 TRBV5-6 - TGTGCCAGCAGCTTCGCCGCGAACACTGAAGCTTTCTTT CASSFAANTEAFF
- TRBJ1-2 TRBV2 - TGTGCCAGCAGTGAGGGGGAGGGAGGCTACACCTTC CASSEGEGGYTF
TRBD2 TRBJ2-3 TRBV4-3 few TGCGCCAGCAGCCAAGCGACTAGCGGGGCCACAGATACGCAGTATTTT CASSQATSGATDTQYF